These 29 T cell receptor beta chains were all obtained from the same sample, sequenced in a study of shared clonotypes between healthy human individuals. The repertoire was sequenced with immunoSEQ multiplex PCR; TCRdb's copy has only in-frame clones and lacks some. The repertoire holds some 2.4 million clones, with 93% as singletons. Input material: naive CD4+ T cells from PBMCs. Subset defined: CD45RA+ positively selected. The receptors come from a man aged 18 to 35 in good health. Some clones in this sample may be carry-over from other donors' samples.

On this clone itself: The sample has other DNA sequences that encode this CDR3 too. The gene calls are TRBV5-1 and TRBJ2-3; 7 bases are a match to TRBD2. The junction had 3 bases not matched to a gene; V was cut back by 2 bases and J by 0 bases. The CDR3 sequence is 15 residues long. The germline gives CDR1 SGHRS, CDR2 YFSETQ. The CDR3 nucleotides read TGCGCCAGCAGCTTTAGCGGGCCTAGCACAGATACGCAGTATTTT. Its translation is CASSFSGPSTDTQYF. Filled out from reference TRBV5-1 and TRBJ2-3, the complete variable domain reads KAGVTQTPRYLIKTRGQQVTLSCSPISGHRSVSWYQQTPGQGLQFLFEYFSETQRNKGNFPGRFSGRQFSNSRSEMNVSTLELGDSALYLCASSFSGPSTDTQYFGPGTRLTVL.

This clone was recorded only once. In the same sample, other DNA sequences code for this CDR3. J is TRBJ1-1 and V is TRBV7-9, with no clear D. This CDR3 has 13 residues. The germline V gene has CDR1 SEHNR and CDR2 FQNEAQ (reference sequence). V gave up 1 base and J gave up 1 base, with 4 bases separating them. The CDR3 nucleotides are TGTGCCAGCAGCTTAGTGCAGAACACTGAAGCTTTCTTT. It is translated as CASSLVQNTEAFF.

CDR3 sequence (DNA): TGTGCCAGCTCACCGGTACTAGCGGGACTCAGTTCAGGGAATGAGCAGTTCTTC. Encoded protein: CASSPVLAGLSSGNEQFF. V is TRBV18 and J is TRBJ2-1; 10 bases match TRBD2. The CDR3 is 18 amino acids. The V segment lost 3 bases and the J segment 7 bases; nucleotides outside the gene matches: 15. Germline CDR1 KGHSH, CDR2 LQKENI.

This rearrangement joins TRBV15 to TRBJ2-2; 7 bases match TRBD2. This CDR3 contains 16 residues. The V gene's germline CDR1 is LNHNV and CDR2 YYDKDF (reference sequence). V was pared by 5 bases and J by 1 base, with 7 bases of the junction left unmatched. The CDR3 DNA reads as TGTGCCACCAGCCCAGGTCTAGCGGAGAACACCGGGGAGCTGTTTTTT. Translation gives CATSPGLAENTGELFF. The variable domain in full, completed from reference TRBV15 and TRBJ2-2, reads DAMVIQNPRYQVTQFGKPVTLSCSQTLNHNVMYWYQQKSSQAPKLLFHYYDKDFNNEADTPDNFQSRRPNTSFCFLDIRSPGLGDTAMYLCATSPGLAENTGELFFGEGSRLTVL.

V usage is TRBV4-2 and J usage is TRBJ2-3; 11 bases line up with TRBD2. The germline gives CDR1 LGHNA, CDR2 YNFKEQ. The CDR3 totals 16 residues. V lost 0 bases, J lost 6 bases, and 5 bases stayed unmatched. The CDR3 loop is CASSQEASSGRDTQYF. CDR3 sequence (DNA): TGTGCCAGCAGCCAAGAGGCTTCTAGCGGGAGGGATACGCAGTATTTT.

J is TRBJ2-3 and V is TRBV2; TRBD1 is a possible D gene (5 bases). The germline V gene encodes CDR1 SNHLY and CDR2 FYNNEI. The CDR3 spans 14 residues. V lost 4 bases and J 4 bases, leaving 12 bases between the germline ends. CDR3 protein: CASSVRPGSDTQYF. CDR3 coding DNA: TGTGCCAGCAGTGTGCGGCCAGGGTCAGATACGCAGTATTTT.

The chain is built from TRBV6-5 and TRBJ2-5, with no clear D. The CDR3 loop spans 13 amino acids. The germline V and J ends were trimmed by 6 bases and 12 bases, with 20 bases remaining between them. Per germline, CDR1 MNHEY and CDR2 SVGAGI. The CDR3 DNA reads TGTGCCAGCAGGCTTAGTGGGCAGACGTGGGAGTACTTC. Amino acid sequence: CASRLSGQTWEYF.

The rearrangement uses TRBV30 and TRBJ1-1; D call uncertain. This CDR3 is 13 amino acids long. Germline V CDR1 and CDR2: GTSNPN, SVGIG (reference sequence). Trimming shortened V by 4 bases and J by 5 bases, and 14 bases separated the two germline ends. CDR3 DNA sequence: TGTGCCTGGAAGGAGGAGGCGCGGACTGAAGCTTTCTTT. Amino acids: CAWKEEARTEAFF.

The chain recombines TRBV5-1 with TRBJ2-5; D may be TRBD1 or TRBD2 (5 bases each). V lost 3 bases to trimming and J lost 2 bases, with 14 bases between them. The germline CDR1 and CDR2 sequences are SGHRS and YFSETQ. The CDR3 is 15 amino acids. The CDR3: CASSSPGTVQETQYF. The CDR3 DNA follows: TGCGCCAGCAGCTCGCCTGGGACGGTACAAGAGACCCAGTACTTC.

This rearrangement joins TRBV5-4 to TRBJ2-1; 13 bases line up with TRBD2. CDR1 and CDR2 from the germline V gene are SGHNT and YYREEE (reference sequence). The CDR3 loop spans 15 amino acids. J gave up 8 bases and V 4 bases, and 6 bases lay outside the gene matches. The CDR3 loop reads CASSPRTSGRDEQFF. In DNA form, the CDR3 reads TGTGCCAGCAGCCCCCGGACTAGCGGGAGAGATGAGCAGTTCTTC. The variable domain in full, with the rest retrieved from reference TRBV5-4 and TRBJ2-1, is ETGVTQSPTHLIKTRGQQVTLRCSSQSGHNTVSWYQQALGQGPQFIFQYYREEENGRGNFPPRFSGLQFPNYSSELNVNALELDDSALYLCASSPRTSGRDEQFFGPGTRLTVL.

This clone was seen only once. This rearrangement joins TRBV11-3 to TRBJ2-7; 9 nucleotides line up with TRBD1. The germline CDR1 and CDR2 sequences are SGHNT and YENEEA. V was clipped by 2 bases and J by 3 bases; unmatched bases: 5. This CDR3 comprises 15 residues. The CDR3 sequence is CASSLRTGANYEQYF. The CDR3 bases are TGTGCCAGCAGCTTAAGGACAGGGGCAAACTACGAGCAGTACTTC.

The chain couples TRBV6-5 to TRBJ1-3; D gene uncertain. V lost 6 bases and J 1 base, leaving 7 bases between the germline ends. This CDR3 has 13 amino acids. The germline V gene has CDR1 MNHEY and CDR2 SVGAGI. The CDR3 DNA follows: TGTGCCAGCAGGGATCATTCTGGAAACACCATATATTTT. Amino acid sequence: CASRDHSGNTIYF.

The rearrangement uses TRBV7-3 and TRBJ2-5; D unclear. The ends were cut back, 2 bases at V and 4 bases at J, with 11 bases in the middle. Per the germline V gene, CDR1 is SGHTA and CDR2 is FQGTGA. The CDR3 consists of 14 residues. The CDR3: CASSLPGPGETQYF. The DNA for the CDR3 is TGTGCCAGCAGCTTACCAGGCCCCGGAGAGACCCAGTACTTC. The full variable domain, rest sourced from reference TRBV7-3 and TRBJ2-5, is GAGVSQTPSNKVTEKGKYVELRCDPISGHTALYWYRQSLGQGPEFLIYFQGTGAADDSGLPNDRFFAVRPEGSVSTLKIQRTERGDSAVYLCASSLPGPGETQYFGPGTRLLVL.

The CDR3 is CASRKSTGLSGEQYF. CDR3 in DNA: TGTGCCAGCAGGAAATCGACAGGGCTCTCGGGCGAGCAGTACTTC. The V gene is TRBV6-5, the J gene TRBJ2-7, with 7 bases matching TRBD1. The length of the CDR3 is 15 residues. Trimming at V came to 6 bases and at J to 6 bases, leaving 14 bases not matched to a gene. CDR1 is MNHEY and CDR2 is SVGAGI in the germline V gene.

There are a few counts of this clone. The sample holds other DNA sequences that translate to the same CDR3. This sequence joins TRBV25-1 and TRBJ2-2; 7 bases map to TRBD1. Per the germline V gene, CDR1 is MGHDK and CDR2 is SYGVNS. V lost 4 bases, J lost 2 bases, and 4 bases stayed unmatched. The length of the CDR3 is 15 residues. For the CDR3, the DNA is TGTGCCAGCAGTGTGCCAGGGGGAAACACCGGGGAGCTGTTTTTT. Its protein product is CASSVPGGNTGELFF.

The chain joins TRBV5-4 to TRBJ2-5, with 11 bases that match TRBD2. Germline values: CDR1 SGHNT, CDR2 YYREEE (reference sequence). The CDR3 runs to 15 residues. V shed 4 bases, J shed 4 bases, and the junction held 6 bases outside the gene matches. For the CDR3, the DNA is TGTGCCAGCAGCCCGCTAGCGGGAGGTGGAGAGACCCAGTACTTC. Amino acids: CASSPLAGGGETQYF.

The chain is built from TRBV27 and TRBJ1-1, with D unclear. The CDR3 contains 13 residues. The ends were cut back, 8 bases at V and 1 base at J, with 11 bases in the middle. From germline, CDR1 is MNHEY and CDR2 SMNVEV (reference sequence). The CDR3 nucleotides read TGTGCCAGCCAGCACAACGGGAACACTGAAGCTTTCTTT. As protein: CASQHNGNTEAFF.

V is TRBV6-5 and J is TRBJ2-7; a possible D gene is TRBD1 (5 bases). Looked up from germline, CDR1 is MNHEY and CDR2 is SVGAGI. The V gene lost 8 bases and the J gene lost 9 bases, with 20 bases spanning the gap. This CDR3 spans 13 amino acids. This chain's CDR3 is CASGDRPTTWQYF. DNA of the CDR3: TGTGCCAGCGGAGACAGACCTACGACTTGGCAGTACTTC.

The V gene is TRBV28, the J gene TRBJ2-3, with D tentatively TRBD1 or TRBD2 (5 bases each). The V gene's germline CDR1 is MDHEN and CDR2 SYDVKM. The CDR3 extends over 15 amino acids. V gave up 6 bases and J gave up 0 bases, with 13 bases separating them. The CDR3 sequence: CASRSGRTSTDTQYF. CDR3 nucleotides: TGTGCCAGCAGGTCGGGACGGACTAGCACAGATACGCAGTATTTT.

V is TRBV28 and J is TRBJ1-1; TRBD1 is a possible D gene (5 bases). V was clipped by 2 bases and J by 6 bases, with 13 bases between them. Per the germline V gene, CDR1 is MDHEN and CDR2 is SYDVKM. CDR3 size: 14 residues. CDR3 sequence reads: CASSLGWGGAEAFF. The CDR3, as DNA: TGTGCCAGCAGTTTAGGCTGGGGGGGGGCTGAAGCTTTCTTT.

This chain joins TRBV6-5 and TRBJ1-1; 8 nucleotides agree with TRBD1. V trimming: 8 bases; J trimming: 4 bases; junction bases outside the gene matches: 6. CDR1 is MNHEY and CDR2 is SVGAGI in the germline V gene. This CDR3 spans 13 amino acids. CDR3 sequence: CASRTGFATEAFF. CDR3 DNA: TGTGCCAGCCGGACAGGGTTTGCCACTGAAGCTTTCTTT.

The rearrangement joins TRBV5-4 to TRBJ2-7, with D possibly being TRBD1 (8 bases). Trimming took 2 bases from V and 2 from J, leaving 17 bases between them. CDR1 and CDR2 from the germline V gene are SGHNT and YYREEE (reference sequence). The CDR3 is 16 residues long. CDR3 sequence: CASSFLTGGGPYEQYF. The CDR3 bases are TGTGCCAGCAGCTTCTTAACAGGGGGGGGTCCCTACGAGCAGTACTTC.

J is TRBJ2-1 and V is TRBV5-1; D may correspond to TRBD1 or TRBD2 (5 bases each). Trimming cost V 0 bases and J 3 bases, with 10 bases left between them. CDR3 length equals 15 residues. Germline CDR1 reads SGHRS; CDR2 reads YFSETQ. For the CDR3, the DNA is TGCGCCAGCAGCTTGGATGGGACCAACTACAATGAGCAGTTCTTC. This codes for CASSLDGTNYNEQFF.

The genes are TRBV5-4 and TRBJ2-2; 11 bases fit TRBD2. J lost 5 bases, V lost 3 bases, and 6 bases had no gene match. This CDR3 has 16 residues. Germline lookup yields CDR1 SGHNT and CDR2 YYREEE (reference sequence). The CDR3: CASSSKLAGVTGELFF. The DNA of the CDR3 is TGTGCCAGCAGCTCCAAACTAGCGGGGGTAACCGGGGAGCTGTTTTTT. The full variable domain, completed using reference TRBV5-4 and TRBJ2-2, is ETGVTQSPTHLIKTRGQQVTLRCSSQSGHNTVSWYQQALGQGPQFIFQYYREEENGRGNFPPRFSGLQFPNYSSELNVNALELDDSALYLCASSSKLAGVTGELFFGEGSRLTVL.

CDR3 nucleotides: TGTGCCTGGAGTGTACGACAGGGAAACACCATATATTTT. Translation: CAWSVRQGNTIYF. This chain connects TRBV30 to TRBJ1-3, with a possible D match to TRBD1 (5 bases). With 0 bases removed from V and 4 bases from J, the gap between germline ends came to 7 bases. CDR1 and CDR2 (germline): GTSNPN, SVGIG (reference sequence). The CDR3 consists of 13 residues.

The count of this clone is one. The same CDR3 arises from other DNA sequences in this sample as well. The chain couples TRBV18 to TRBJ1-1; a weak D match, TRBD1 (5 bases). V dropped 2 bases and J dropped 5 bases, with 12 bases sitting between them. This CDR3 is 14 amino acids long. CDR1 is KGHSH and CDR2 is LQKENI in the germline V gene. The DNA of the CDR3 is TGTGCCAGCTCACCAGCAGTAGGGGATACTGAAGCTTTCTTT. Its protein product is CASSPAVGDTEAFF.

This clone was detected once. V is TRBV30 and J is TRBJ1-4, with D unclear. Per germline, CDR1 GTSNPN and CDR2 SVGIG (reference sequence). The CDR3 is 16 residues long. The ends were cut back, 1 base at V and 7 bases at J, with 19 bases in the middle. The DNA of the CDR3 is TGTGCCTGGAGTGGTAATGAGTTACTTCGAGGTGAAAAACTGTTTTTT. Residues: CAWSGNELLRGEKLFF.

The chain is built from TRBV27 and TRBJ2-5; no clear D. Germline V gives CDR1 MNHEY, CDR2 SMNVEV (reference sequence). Trimming left V 3 bases short and J 8 bases short, with 19 bases between. The length of the CDR3 is 15 residues. The DNA for the CDR3 is TGTGCCAGCAGTTTCCTTTGGGCGACCCGAAATACCCAGTACTTC. Its translation: CASSFLWATRNTQYF.

This chain joins TRBV27 and TRBJ1-2, with 7 bases matching TRBD1. CDR1 and CDR2 (germline): MNHEY, SMNVEV (reference sequence). V lost 4 bases to trimming and J lost 7 bases; unmatched junction nucleotides: 18. This CDR3 is 17 amino acids long. CDR3 DNA: TGTGCCAGCAGTTCCAAATCGTCAGACAGGGTGGAGGGTGGCTACACCTTC. Its translation is CASSSKSSDRVEGGYTF.